Presented here are 25 T cell receptor beta chains from one specimen sequenced in a study of T cell responses to AZD1222 COVID-19 vaccine. Here immunoSEQ multiplex PCR was the method, and the copy in TCRdb shows in-frame clones only, minus some. Altogether under 150,000 clones are present, approximately 88% being singletons, with the ten largest covering about 17%. This material consisted of peripheral blood, taken on day 0 of MenACWY control vaccination. Receptor source: an adult in good health.

The V call is TRBV6-5, the J call TRBJ1-4; weak D call: TRBD1 (5 bases). The CDR3 consists of 14 residues. The V gene lost 5 bases and the J gene lost 4 bases, with 11 bases spanning the gap. Per germline, CDR1 MNHEY and CDR2 SVGAGI. CDR3 in amino acids: CASSTGRYNEKLFF. DNA of the CDR3: TGTGCCAGCAGTACGGGACGGTATAATGAAAAACTGTTTTTT.

The rearrangement joins TRBV12-3 or TRBV12-4 to TRBJ1-3; D is perhaps TRBD1 (5 bases). The CDR3 extends over 13 amino acids. The V gene lost 11 bases and the J gene lost 4 bases, with 15 bases spanning the gap. DNA for the CDR3: TGTGCCGCGGGGGGATTAGCGGGAAACACCATATATTTT. Translated: CAAGGLAGNTIYF.

The chain employs TRBV19 and TRBJ2-1, with 15 bases fitting TRBD2. The CDR3 loop spans 20 amino acids. CDR1 and CDR2 from the germline V gene are LNHDA and SQIVND (reference sequence). V was clipped by 5 bases and J by 0 bases; unmatched bases: 11. DNA of the CDR3: TGTGCCAGTAGTTGCGACGGGGGACTAGCGGGAGGAGCCTCCTACAATGAGCAGTTCTTC. It codes for CASSCDGGLAGGASYNEQFF.

In DNA form, the CDR3 reads TGTGCCACCCAGGCCGGGACAGGGTTCGGAGGGCAGTACTTC. Its protein is CATQAGTGFGGQYF. The rearrangement links TRBV10-3 to TRBJ2-7, with 9 bases that match TRBD1. The CDR3 loop spans 14 amino acids. Germline CDR1 reads ENHRY; CDR2 reads SYGVKD. Trimming at V came to 10 bases and at J to 9 bases, leaving 16 bases not matched to a gene.

This chain connects TRBV20-1 to TRBJ2-1; D gene unclear. CDR1 and CDR2 from the germline V gene are DFQATT and SNEGSKA (reference sequence). The CDR3 covers 10 residues. V was pared by 3 bases and J by 6 bases, with 3 bases between. Here the CDR3 reads CSASFNEQFF. CDR3 DNA sequence: TGCAGTGCTAGCTTCAATGAGCAGTTCTTC.

The CDR3 DNA reads TGTGCCAGCAGCGGCCGACAGGGAGGCGGGGAGCTGTTTTTT. It encodes CASSGRQGGGELFF. The genes are TRBV9 and TRBJ2-2; D might be TRBD1 (7 bases). V lost 3 bases and J lost 7, with 13 bases in between. This CDR3 is 14 amino acids long. CDR1 is SGDLS and CDR2 is YYNGEE in the germline V gene.

The V gene is TRBV5-4, the J gene TRBJ2-7, with 10 nucleotides matching TRBD2. The length of the CDR3 is 15 residues. V lost 3 bases, J lost 3 bases, and 6 bases stayed unmatched. Germline CDR1 and CDR2: SGHNT and YYREEE (reference sequence). The CDR3 coding sequence is TGTGCCAGCAGCTCTCTAGCGGGAGCTCTCTACGAGCAGTACTTC. As protein: CASSSLAGALYEQYF.

The V call is TRBV4-1, the J call TRBJ2-1, with unresolved D. The CDR3 consists of 16 residues. In germline, CDR1 is MGHRA, CDR2 YSYEKL. Deletions cut 0 bases from V and 5 bases from J, with 14 bases between. CDR3 protein: CASSQEGSKLNNEQFF. CDR3 nucleotide sequence: TGCGCCAGCAGCCAAGAAGGGTCGAAGCTTAACAATGAGCAGTTCTTC.

CDR3 DNA: TGTGCCAGCAGTTTACAGGGGCGAGAGACCCAGTACTTC. It translates to CASSLQGRETQYF. The V gene is TRBV27, the J gene TRBJ2-5, with D perhaps TRBD1 (6 bases). This CDR3 spans 13 amino acids. Trimming pared 2 bases from V and 4 bases from J, leaving 8 bases between. Germline V gene sequence: CDR1 MNHEY, CDR2 SMNVEV (reference sequence).

This chain uses TRBV21-1 with TRBJ2-3. TRBV21-1 is classified as a pseudogene. The CDR3 length is 14 residues. The CDR3 loop is CASSKAVWGDTQYF. The CDR3 DNA follows: TGTGCCAGCAGCAAAGCGGTCTGGGGAGATACGCAGTATTTT.

The rearrangement uses TRBV29-1 and TRBJ1-3; no clear D gene. Germline V gene sequence: CDR1 SQVTM, CDR2 ANQGSEA. CDR3 size: 14 residues. Trimming shortened V by 4 bases and J by 0 bases, and 10 bases separated the two germline ends. CDR3 sequence (DNA): TGCAGCGTTGCACAGTTACTCTCTGGAAACACCATATATTTT. Translated, it gives CSVAQLLSGNTIYF.

The gene calls are TRBV2 and TRBJ1-3, with a tentative D call TRBD1 (5 bases). The germline V gene has CDR1 SNHLY and CDR2 FYNNEI. The V end lost 4 bases, the J end lost 0 bases, and 16 bases lay between the germline ends. The CDR3 has 17 residues. The CDR3 DNA follows: TGTGCCAGCAGTGCTGACTGGGACCGCCACTCTGGAAACACCATATATTTT. Translated, it gives CASSADWDRHSGNTIYF.

This clone was seen a handful of times. As DNA, the CDR3 is TGTGCCAGCAGCTCCCGGACAGGGCGGGTCACCCTCCACTTT. Translation gives CASSSRTGRVTLHF. This rearrangement joins TRBV7-9 to TRBJ1-6, with 8 nucleotides matching TRBD1. V trimming: 4 bases; J trimming: 14 bases; junction bases outside the gene matches: 10. CDR1 and CDR2 (germline): SEHNR, FQNEAQ (reference sequence). This CDR3 contains 14 residues.

This clone appeared a single time. The rearrangement links TRBV28 to TRBJ2-7; no definite D call. The CDR3 totals 12 residues. V lost 3 bases, J lost 2 bases, and 5 bases lay in between. Germline V CDR1 and CDR2: MDHEN, SYDVKM. DNA of the CDR3: TGTGCCAGCAGTTTGAAACCCTACGAGCAGTACTTC. It specifies CASSLKPYEQYF.

A single count supports this clone. At one end the junction does not follow the germline gene, possibly because of a read error. V and J are TRBV5-6 and TRBJ2-3; a weak D match, TRBD2 (6 bases). This CDR3 has 16 amino acids. The V gene's germline CDR1 is SGHDT and CDR2 YYEEEE. Here the CDR3 reads CASSSAGNPAQISAGF. The CDR3, as DNA: TGTGCCAGCAGCTCCGCAGGGAACCCTGCACAGATTTCTGCGGGGTTT.

This clone has just one count. The chain links TRBV7-8 to TRBJ1-1; a possible D gene is TRBD1 (6 bases). Germline assignment: CDR1 SGHVS and CDR2 FQNEAQ. Trimming removed 4 bases at V and 5 bases at J, with 17 bases between. This CDR3 has 15 residues. Here the CDR3 reads CASSSQQGGTTEAFF. DNA of the CDR3: TGTGCCAGCAGCTCGCAACAGGGAGGAACAACTGAAGCTTTCTTT.

The chain is built from TRBV2 and TRBJ2-6, with D uncertain. Trimming stripped 5 bases from V and 4 bases from J, with 9 bases between. Germline V lookup: CDR1 SNHLY, CDR2 FYNNEI. This CDR3 is 14 amino acids long. CDR3 sequence: CASSPSTGANVLTF. DNA of the CDR3: TGTGCCAGCAGTCCATCTACGGGGGCCAACGTCCTGACTTTC.

In its sample, this clone was seen a few times. This rearrangement joins TRBV7-9 to TRBJ2-1; TRBD1 or TRBD2 may be the D gene (5 bases each). The ends were cut back, 7 bases at V and 4 bases at J, with 14 bases in the middle. Germline values: CDR1 SEHNR, CDR2 FQNEAQ (reference sequence). CDR3 length: 14 residues. In nucleotides, the CDR3 is TGTGCCAGCATCAATCGGGACCTATACAATGAGCAGTTCTTC. Its translation: CASINRDLYNEQFF.

The rearrangement joins TRBV4-1 to TRBJ2-2, with 8 positions matching TRBD1. CDR1 is MGHRA, CDR2 YSYEKL, per germline. Trimming took 7 bases from V and 1 from J; bases not matched to a gene: 5. The CDR3 extends over 15 amino acids. In DNA, the CDR3 is TGCGCCAGCAATCAGGACAGGGAGAACACCGGGGAGCTGTTTTTT. This gives the protein CASNQDRENTGELFF.

The V gene is TRBV24-1, the J gene TRBJ2-2; TRBD2 matches 7 bases. The CDR3 is 14 residues long. Germline loops: CDR1 KGHDR, CDR2 SFDVKD. V gave up 9 bases and J gave up 2 bases; unmatched junction bases: 5. CDR3 sequence (DNA): TGTGCCACCGGACCTAGCGGAAACACCGGGGAGCTGTTTTTT. This encodes CATGPSGNTGELFF.

This clone appeared once. The chain is built from TRBV4-1 and TRBJ1-3, with D possibly matching TRBD1 (6 bases). V shed 2 bases and J shed 5 bases, with 13 bases lying between them. Germline CDR1 is MGHRA and CDR2 is YSYEKL. This CDR3 comprises 15 residues. The CDR3 reads CASSQSTGSRNTIYF. DNA for the CDR3: TGCGCCAGCAGCCAAAGTACAGGGAGCAGAAACACCATATATTTT.

The chain couples TRBV5-1 to TRBJ1-1; D uncertain. The length of the CDR3 is 16 residues. From germline, CDR1 is SGHRS and CDR2 YFSETQ. V shed 0 bases and J shed 1 base, with 13 bases lying between them. The CDR3 loop reads CASSLVHPEGNTEAFF. The DNA for the CDR3 is TGCGCCAGCAGCTTGGTACATCCAGAGGGGAACACTGAAGCTTTCTTT.

This clone was seen a few times. This chain joins TRBV5-6 and TRBJ1-2, with 11 bases aligning to TRBD1. The CDR3 covers 15 residues. With V trimmed by 1 base and J by 3 bases, 2 bases remained unmatched. The germline CDR1 and CDR2 sequences are SGHDT and YYEEEE. The CDR3 here is CASSLMGQGDYGYTF. The CDR3 region has the DNA TGTGCCAGCAGCTTGATGGGACAGGGGGACTATGGCTACACCTTC.

The V and J genes are TRBV19 and TRBJ1-5; the D gene is possibly TRBD1 (5 bases). V lost 3 bases, J lost 6 bases, and 9 bases lay in between. The germline CDR1 and CDR2 sequences are LNHDA and SQIVND (reference sequence). The CDR3 is 13 amino acids. The DNA for the CDR3 is TGTGCCAGTAGTATCTCAGGGACTCAGCCCCAGCATTTT. Protein sequence: CASSISGTQPQHF.

This clone was recorded once. The V gene is TRBV12-3 or TRBV12-4, the J gene TRBJ2-3; D call uncertain. Between the trimmed V and J ends, which lost 7 bases and 6 bases, there was a span of 11 bases. The CDR3 has 12 residues. The chain's CDR3 is CASNNHPDTQYF. CDR3 DNA sequence: TGTGCCAGCAACAATCACCCCGATACGCAGTATTTT.